The source of this TCR beta chain is a study of shared clonotypes between healthy human individuals. Comment on this clone: In the same sample, other DNA sequences code for this CDR3.

The V gene's germline CDR1 is SGHAT and CDR2 FQNNGV. The CDR3 length is 13 residues. Trimming left V 0 bases short and J 5 bases short, with 6 bases between. The assay was run at deep level. Several immunoSEQ 96-well plates shared each subset's DNA, each plate a replicate. Generated by immunoSEQ multiplex PCR, the TCRdb table keeps only in-frame clones and is missing some. This table has about 2 million clones, 85% to 95% appearing once. Only Caucasian adults living in Nashville, Tennessee served as donors. This clonotype originated in a man aged 18 to 30 in good health. The sequencing input was naive CD4+ T cells sorted from blood. Subset indicated: CD45RA+ positively selected. The V call is TRBV11-2, the J call TRBJ2-3, with D unresolved. The CDR3 bases are TGTGCCAGCAGCTTAGACCTGGGAGATACGCAGTATTTT. Translation: CASSLDLGDTQYF.